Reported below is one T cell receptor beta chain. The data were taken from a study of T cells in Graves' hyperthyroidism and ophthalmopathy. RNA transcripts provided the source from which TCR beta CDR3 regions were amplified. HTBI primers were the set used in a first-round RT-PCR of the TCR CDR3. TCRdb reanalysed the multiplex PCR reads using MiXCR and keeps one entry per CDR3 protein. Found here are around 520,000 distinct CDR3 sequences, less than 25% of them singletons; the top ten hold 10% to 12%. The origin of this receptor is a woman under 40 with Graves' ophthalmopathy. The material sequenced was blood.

The CDR3 bases are TGTGCCAGCAGCGACAGGGAGGCAGCCTACGAGCAGTACTTC. It translates to CASSDREAAYEQYF. V is TRBV28 and J is TRBJ2-7; D perhaps matches TRBD1 (7 bases). Per germline, CDR1 MDHEN and CDR2 SYDVKM. Trimming removed 6 bases at V and 2 bases at J, with 14 bases between. CDR3 length equals 14 residues.